This is a list of T cell receptor beta chains from one sample in a study of T-cell reconstitution after alpha-beta-depleted transplantation in children. MiXCR, applied by TCRdb to the PCR reads, yields one record per CDR3 protein. Among more than 550,000 distinct CDR3 sequences listed, 8% to 11% were seen once. The input for sequencing was PBMCs from the stem cell graft donor, taken from the stem cell graft. These receptors came from a human donor who donated a stem cell graft to a child with acute myeloid leukemia. The CDR3 runs from the conserved cysteine through the conserved F or W. A D gene is named only where the DNA matches it firmly. Rows may omit the clone size; those that give it use once, few, many or a size class.

D | J | V | size | DNA | CDR3
. | TRBJ2-2 | TRBV4-2 | . | TGTGCCAGTATGGGGCCCGGGGAGCTGTTTTTT | CASMGPGELFF
TRBD1 | TRBJ2-7 | TRBV15 | many | TGTGCCACCAGCAGATCTGCAGGGGGCGCGTACGAGCAGTACTTC | CATSRSAGGAYEQYF
. | TRBJ2-7 | TRBV10-3 | few | TGTGCCATCGGTGAATCCTACGAGCAGTACTTC | CAIGESYEQYF
. | TRBJ2-1 | TRBV29-1 | many | TGCAGCGTTGTGGGGGGCTACTCCTACAATGAGCAGTTCTTC | CSVVGGYSYNEQFF
TRBD2 | TRBJ2-1 | TRBV4-1 | . | TGCGCCAGCAGCCAGGAAGGACTAGCGGCTAACAATGAGCAGTTCTTC | CASSQEGLAANNEQFF
. | TRBJ2-7 | TRBV7-2 | many | TGTGCCAGCAGCTCTGTCGGCGAGCAGTACTTC | CASSSVGEQYF
TRBD2 | TRBJ2-1 | TRBV7-2 | few | TGTGCCAGCAGCCCCCCGGGCGGGAGAGGAGATGAGCAGTTCTTC | CASSPPGGRGDEQFF
TRBD1 | TRBJ2-2 | TRBV7-2 | many | TGTGCCAGCAGCTTAAGCAGGGGGCAGGGCGGGGAGCTGTTTTTT | CASSLSRGQGGELFF
. | TRBJ2-3 | TRBV5-1 | . | TGCGCCAGCAGCCCCGGCGGCCCGCGGGTGATGACAGATACGCAGTATTTT | CASSPGGPRVMTDTQYF
TRBD2 | TRBJ2-7 | TRBV12-3/TRBV12-4 | few | TGTGCCAGCACCAGGACTAGCGGCCCCTACGAGCAGTACTTC | CASTRTSGPYEQYF
TRBD1 | TRBJ1-1 | TRBV7-2 | many | TGTGCCAGCAGCCTCCCGACAGGGGCCACTGAAGCTTTCTTT | CASSLPTGATEAFF
. | TRBJ2-5 | TRBV30 | . | TGTGCCTGGACGGTCCAAGAGACCCAGTACTTC | CAWTVQETQYF
. | TRBJ1-6 | TRBV28 | few | TGTGCCAACCGACCTCAGGGGAATAATTCACCCCTCCACTTT | CANRPQGNNSPLHF
. | TRBJ2-7 | TRBV7-2 | many | TGTGCCAGCAGCTTAGGCTTAAACGGTGGGACCTACGAGCAGTACTTC | CASSLGLNGGTYEQYF
TRBD1 | TRBJ2-5 | TRBV20-1 | . | TGCAGTGCTCAGAAAACAGGGGTAGAGACCCAGTACTTC | CSAQKTGVETQYF
. | TRBJ1-1 | TRBV20-1 | . | TGCAGTGCTACTAAGAGGGGGGTTGGTGCTTTCTTT | CSATKRGVGAFF
TRBD1 | TRBJ1-2 | TRBV6-2/TRBV6-3 | . | TGTGCCAGCAGTCCCCAGACAGGGGGGACGCTCTATGGCTACAACTTC | CASSPQTGGTLYGYNF
. | TRBJ2-5 | TRBV24-1 | many | TGTGCCACCAGTGACCTGGGACAAAGCAATTCAGAGACCCAGTACTTC | CATSDLGQSNSETQYF
TRBD2 | TRBJ2-1 | TRBV5-5 | few | TGTGCCAGCAGCTTGCGGCTAGCGGCCCTGGGTGAGCAGTTCTTC | CASSLRLAALGEQFF
TRBD1 | TRBJ2-7 | TRBV5-1 | many | TGCGCCAGCAGCTCGGGACAGGGGAAAGCCTACGAGCAGTACTTC | CASSSGQGKAYEQYF
TRBD2 | TRBJ2-5 | TRBV11-2 | . | TGTGCCAGCAGCCCTAGCGGGAGTCAGGGAGAGACCCAGTACTTC | CASSPSGSQGETQYF
. | TRBJ1-3 | TRBV4-2 | . | TGTGCCAGCAGCCAAGATCGGGTTGGAAACACCATATATTTT | CASSQDRVGNTIYF
. | TRBJ2-5 | TRBV5-5 | few | TGTGCCAGCAGCTTGGGGGGGAGGATCCAAGAGACCCAGTACTTC | CASSLGGRIQETQYF
. | TRBJ2-2 | TRBV20-1 | . | TGCAGTGCTAGAGTAGAGGGGGATAACACCGGGGAGCTGTTTTTT | CSARVEGDNTGELFF
. | TRBJ1-2 | TRBV7-9 | many | TGTGCCAGCAGCCCGATGGGGGACCTATATGGCTACACCTTC | CASSPMGDLYGYTF
. | TRBJ2-7 | TRBV6-5 | many | TGTGCCAGCAGTTCCACGCGGGGATCCCAGTACGAGCAGTACTTC | CASSSTRGSQYEQYF
. | TRBJ2-2 | TRBV12-3/TRBV12-4 | few | TGTGCCAGCAGTTTAGCCGTTGGGGGGGAGCTGTTTTTT | CASSLAVGGELFF
TRBD1 | TRBJ2-1 | TRBV5-6 | . | TGTGCCAGCAGCTTCGGGACAGGCCCCAATGAGCAGTTCTTC | CASSFGTGPNEQFF
. | TRBJ2-1 | TRBV29-1 | . | TGCAGCGCCGGGACAAACTACAATGAGCAGTTCTTC | CSAGTNYNEQFF
. | TRBJ2-1 | TRBV12-3/TRBV12-4 | many | TGTGCCAGCAGCTCCGGACCCTACAATGAGCAGTTCTTC | CASSSGPYNEQFF
. | TRBJ2-2 | TRBV6-1 | many | TGTGCCAGCAGTCGAGAAGGTCTGGAAGCCGGGGAGCTGTTTTTT | CASSREGLEAGELFF
TRBD1 | TRBJ2-5 | TRBV12-3/TRBV12-4 | many | TGTGCCAGCAAACGGGACAGAGAAGAGACCCAGTACTTC | CASKRDREETQYF
. | TRBJ2-6 | TRBV28 | . | TGTTCCAGCAGTTTAGGACGGACCTCTGGGGCCAACGTCCTGACTTTC | CSSSLGRTSGANVLTF
TRBD1 | TRBJ1-1 | TRBV2 | many | TGTGCCAGCAGTTCAGGGGGCAAGGGTGCTTTCTTT | CASSSGGKGAFF
TRBD2 | TRBJ2-3 | TRBV20-1 | . | TGCAGTGCTAGTGGGGCGGGAGGACGCACAGATACGCAGTATTTT | CSASGAGGRTDTQYF
TRBD1 | TRBJ1-1 | TRBV5-1 | . | TGCGCCAGCAGCTTCGGACAGGGAGCGGAGAACACTGAAGCTTTCTTT | CASSFGQGAENTEAFF
TRBD2 | TRBJ2-2 | TRBV5-4 | . | TGTGCCAGCAGCTTTTCGGCGGGGGGCACCGAAAAGCTGTTTTTT | CASSFSAGGTEKLFF
. | TRBJ2-3 | TRBV4-3 | . | TGCGCCAGCAGCCAAGATCGCGAAGATACGCAGTATTTT | CASSQDREDTQYF
. | TRBJ2-1 | TRBV20-1 | many | TGCAGTGCTAGAGGCCGACGAACAAACGATGAGCAGTTCTTC | CSARGRRTNDEQFF
TRBD2 | TRBJ2-7 | TRBV7-2 | many | TGTGCCAGCAGCTCCGGGCGGGGGGCCTACGAGCAGTACTTC | CASSSGRGAYEQYF
TRBD2 | TRBJ2-1 | TRBV29-1 | few | TGCAGCGTTGTGGCTAGCGGCTACAATGAGCAGTTCTTC | CSVVASGYNEQFF
. | TRBJ1-1 | TRBV6-2/TRBV6-3 | few | TGTGCCAGCTCAGACGGTTTTGAAGCTTTCTTT | CASSDGFEAFF
. | TRBJ2-7 | TRBV14 | . | TGTGCCAGCAGCCAAGTTAGGGCCGGGGAGCAGTACTTC | CASSQVRAGEQYF
TRBD2 | TRBJ2-2 | TRBV6-2/TRBV6-3 | . | TGTGCCAGCAGTTACTTCGGGGCGCGGGGGTACACCGGGGAGCTGTTTTTT | CASSYFGARGYTGELFF
TRBD2 | TRBJ2-5 | TRBV20-1 | . | TGCAGTGCTCAGCGGGAGGGCCCTCGAGGGACCCAGTACTTC | CSAQREGPRGTQYF
TRBD2 | TRBJ2-1 | TRBV29-1 | many | TGCAGCGTTGAACGTGGGACTAGCGGCAATGAGCAGTTCTTC | CSVERGTSGNEQFF
. | TRBJ2-2 | TRBV2 | . | TGTGCCAGCAGTGGGCAAGCGGCGAACACCGGGGAGCTGTTTTTT | CASSGQAANTGELFF
. | TRBJ2-2 | TRBV4-2 | . | TGTGCCAGCAGCCAACCCTGGTCGGCAGGGGACACCGGGGAGCTGTTTTTT | CASSQPWSAGDTGELFF
TRBD1 | TRBJ2-7 | TRBV4-3 | few | TGCGCCAGCAGCCAAGTTTCAGGGACAGATTCCTACGAGCAGTACTTC | CASSQVSGTDSYEQYF
. | TRBJ2-5 | TRBV10-3 | . | TGTGCCATCAGTCCGGGGGAGGGGGCCGACCAAGAGACCCAGTACTTC | CAISPGEGADQETQYF
. | TRBJ2-1 | TRBV5-1 | many | TGCGCCAGCAGATTTAACAGGGACAATGAGCAGTTCTTC | CASRFNRDNEQFF
. | TRBJ2-7 | TRBV14 | few | TGTGCCAGCAGCCAAGGTTCTAGCCTGAACGAGCAGTACTTC | CASSQGSSLNEQYF
. | TRBJ1-1 | TRBV12-3/TRBV12-4 | . | TGTGCCAGCAGTCCGCAGGCTCTGAACACTGAAGCTTTCTTT | CASSPQALNTEAFF
TRBD2 | TRBJ2-1 | TRBV9 | many | TGTGCCAGCAGCGTTGGCGGGAGAAGGTACAATGAGCAGTTCTTC | CASSVGGRRYNEQFF
. | TRBJ2-1 | TRBV5-5 | few | TGTGCCAGCAGCTTCGAGGGCTATGAGCAGTTCTTC | CASSFEGYEQFF
TRBD2 | TRBJ2-1 | TRBV29-1 | many | TGCAGCGCAAGACTAGCGGGCCTCTACAATGAGCAGTTCTTC | CSARLAGLYNEQFF
. | TRBJ2-5 | TRBV29-1 | many | TGCAGCGTTGAACAAGAGACCCAGTACTTC | CSVEQETQYF
. | TRBJ1-1 | TRBV11-2 | few | TGTGCCAGCAGCTTAGCTCCTTCGGGGAACACTGAAGCTTTCTTT | CASSLAPSGNTEAFF